Listed below are T cell receptor beta chains from one sample, sequenced in a study of CD8 T cells in ankylosing spondylitis. Each CDR3 protein is one row after TCRdb ran MiXCR on the 5' RACE reads. The sample consists of around 890,000 distinct CDR3 sequences, roughly 12% of them appearing once. The sample consisted of blood, either unsorted or a sorted T cell fraction (not recorded which). Source of these receptors: a male donor with ankylosing spondylitis. CDR3s include the opening cysteine and the closing phenylalanine or tryptophan. A D gene is named only where the DNA matches it firmly.

cdr3_aa	j_call	d_call	v_call	cdr3_length
CASTNPRGTGASGANVLTF	TRBJ2-6	TRBD1	TRBV6-1	19
CATSRPAGGSFF	TRBJ1-1	-	TRBV15	12
CASSLTPTADTQYF	TRBJ2-3	-	TRBV11-2	14
CASSQSGADSYNEQFF	TRBJ2-1	TRBD2	TRBV7-2	16
CSARWGSGPGELFF	TRBJ2-2	-	TRBV20-1	14
CATSTAYQETQYF	TRBJ2-5	-	TRBV24-1	13
CSAAGTSDTGELFF	TRBJ2-2	TRBD2	TRBV20-1	14
CASSPIGGQFGQPQHF	TRBJ1-5	TRBD1	TRBV5-1	16
CASSLGQGAYGANVLTF	TRBJ2-6	TRBD1	TRBV5-1	17
CASSLEAVGDEQYF	TRBJ2-7	-	TRBV7-2	14
CATSDPTGQGDNEQFF	TRBJ2-1	TRBD1	TRBV24-1	16
CASSPGLFEGQYF	TRBJ2-7	-	TRBV18	13
CASSRPLHTQYF	TRBJ2-3	-	TRBV7-9	12
CASSPPGTSGTYEQFF	TRBJ2-1	TRBD2	TRBV5-1	16
CSSPLSQGDQETQYF	TRBJ2-5	-	TRBV20-1	15
CASSLAPGVSYNEQFF	TRBJ2-1	-	TRBV7-2	16
CASSPGTSGRAGEQFF	TRBJ2-1	TRBD2	TRBV7-8	16
CSAIRYYGYTF	TRBJ1-2	-	TRBV20-1	11
CAISAGPPPADTQYF	TRBJ2-3	-	TRBV10-3	15
CAISGWGRGRADTQYF	TRBJ2-3	-	TRBV10-3	16
CSARDPYNQPQHF	TRBJ1-5	-	TRBV20-1	13
CASSHLQGAPEAFF	TRBJ1-1	TRBD1	TRBV3-1	14
CASSKPGTLGNTIYF	TRBJ1-3	-	TRBV7-9	15
CSADTGLKGVEQYF	TRBJ2-7	-	TRBV20-1	14
CSAPNRGGYEQYF	TRBJ2-7	-	TRBV20-1	13
CASSSTDRPYGYTF	TRBJ1-2	-	TRBV6-2/TRBV6-3	14
CASSLWGSYSNQPQHF	TRBJ1-5	-	TRBV5-6	16
CASSPTREETQYF	TRBJ2-5	-	TRBV7-3	13
CASLRDAGQETQYF	TRBJ2-5	-	TRBV18	14
CASSYLAGVDTGELFF	TRBJ2-2	TRBD2	TRBV28	16
CASSLRVSGNQPQHF	TRBJ1-5	-	TRBV27	15
CASSFLMGGRSQETQYF	TRBJ2-5	-	TRBV5-1	17
CASSPRTGRDEQYF	TRBJ2-7	TRBD1	TRBV18	14
CASSYPTGGFEKLFF	TRBJ1-4	TRBD1	TRBV7-9	15
CASSADRQETQYF	TRBJ2-5	TRBD1	TRBV13	13
CSVGDRNIQYF	TRBJ2-4	TRBD1	TRBV29-1	11
CASSPIHTYEQYF	TRBJ2-7	-	TRBV14	13
CASRTTNSGANVLTF	TRBJ2-6	-	TRBV6-1	15
CASSSMATPTQETQYF	TRBJ2-5	-	TRBV5-5	16
CSARDETQYF	TRBJ2-5	-	TRBV29-1	10
CSVGYRGRETQYF	TRBJ2-5	TRBD1	TRBV29-1	13
CASSPTGTGHTDTQYF	TRBJ2-3	TRBD1	TRBV27	16
CASSDILAAGIAF	TRBJ1-2	-	TRBV10-1	13
CASSLGDSPLGANEKLFF	TRBJ1-4	TRBD1	TRBV5-1	18
CASSRRVLETQYF	TRBJ2-5	-	TRBV7-8	13